The 17 T cell receptor beta chains reported below all come from one sample, sequenced in a study of human T cells and chemical hapten exposure. TCRdb redid the calling of the RACE reads with MiXCR, one entry per CDR3 protein. The sample lists a few hundred thousand distinct CDR3 sequences, over 6% seen once, with approximately 5.4% in the top ten. Time point of the sample: patch test 2, 6 weeks after DPC sensitization. Noted treatment: therapeutic diphenylcyclopropenone sensitization with weekly scalp DPC. The sequencing here drew on whole blood, taken in connection with sensitization to the hapten diphenylcyclopropenone (DPC). Source of these receptors: a woman under 30 with alopecia areata. Some clones in this sample may be carry-over from other donors' samples.

This clonotype was observed at least ten times. V and J are TRBV29-1 and TRBJ2-3; tentative D call: TRBD1 (6 bases). V was shortened by 4 bases and J by 4 bases, with 12 bases between the two germline ends. This CDR3 region has 13 residues. CDR1 is SQVTM and CDR2 is ANQGSEA in the germline V gene. Here the CDR3 DNA reads TGCAGCGTTGTGCGACAGGTCTCAGATACGCAGTATTTT. This gives the protein CSVVRQVSDTQYF.

This clonotype was counted a few times. The DNA of the CDR3 is TGTGCCAGCAGTTACAACCCGACTAGCCCCTACCAAGAGACCCAGTACTTC. This translates into CASSYNPTSPYQETQYF. The V call is TRBV6-2 or TRBV6-3, the J call TRBJ2-5; 7 bases match TRBD2. V lost 2 bases to trimming and J lost 0 bases; unmatched junction nucleotides: 9. The CDR3 has 17 residues. Germline V gene sequence: CDR1 MNHEY, CDR2 SVGEGT.

This clonotype was counted at least ten times. This chain uses TRBV6-5 with TRBJ1-1; 7 bases agree with TRBD1. CDR1 and CDR2 from the germline V gene are MNHEY and SVGAGI. V lost 2 bases and J lost 1; bases outside the gene matches: 7. The CDR3 is 16 amino acids. Here the CDR3 reads CASSYRQGGRNTEAFF. In DNA form, the CDR3 reads TGTGCCAGCAGTTACCGTCAGGGGGGCAGGAACACTGAAGCTTTCTTT.

This clonotype was seen a few times. The gene calls are TRBV9 and TRBJ2-5; weak D call: TRBD1 (6 bases). V was cut by 1 base and J by 0 bases, with 10 bases left in between. The CDR3 totals 15 residues. Per germline, CDR1 SGDLS and CDR2 YYNGEE. CDR3 DNA: TGTGCCAGCAGCGTAATCGGACAGAACCAAGAGACCCAGTACTTC. Amino acids: CASSVIGQNQETQYF.

This clonotype was recorded many times. The chain carries TRBV12-3 or TRBV12-4 and TRBJ2-3; D assignment may be TRBD1 or TRBD2 (5 bases each). V gave up 3 bases and J gave up 1 base, with 8 bases separating them. CDR3 size: 14 residues. The CDR3 nucleotides read TGTGCCAGCAGTTTGATGGGGGGCACAGATACGCAGTATTTT. Translating it yields CASSLMGGTDTQYF.

There are a few counts of this clonotype. This chain links TRBV13 with TRBJ2-1; no firm D call. This CDR3 is 16 amino acids long. The germline gives CDR1 PRHDT, CDR2 FYEKMQ (reference sequence). V lost 5 bases and J lost 0, with 14 bases in between. The CDR3 is CASSQSTDSSYNEQFF. The DNA of the CDR3 is TGTGCCAGCAGCCAAAGCACAGATAGCTCCTACAATGAGCAGTTCTTC.

This clonotype was detected only a few times. V is TRBV12-3 or TRBV12-4 and J is TRBJ2-7, with D perhaps matching TRBD2 (5 bases). Between the trimmed V and J ends, which lost 6 bases and 2 bases, there was a span of 14 bases. This CDR3 region has 14 residues. CDR3 residues: CASSLDGEPYEQYF. The CDR3, as DNA: TGTGCCAGCAGCCTAGACGGGGAACCCTACGAGCAGTACTTC.

This clonotype was detected ten times or more. The chain recombines TRBV7-9 with TRBJ2-2, with a weak D call TRBD1 (5 bases). Between the trimmed V and J ends, which lost 1 base and 4 bases, there was a span of 10 bases. CDR1 is SEHNR, CDR2 FQNEAQ, per germline (reference sequence). The CDR3 length is 15 residues. Written as DNA, the CDR3 is TGTGCCAGCAGCTTAGTACAGGCATCCACCGGGGAGCTGTTTTTT. It encodes CASSLVQASTGELFF.

This clonotype was recorded at least ten times. The chain has TRBV7-9 and TRBJ1-2; no definite D call. Per germline, CDR1 SEHNR and CDR2 FQNEAQ (reference sequence). CDR3 length equals 14 residues. V was shortened by 5 bases and J by 5 bases, with 15 bases between the two germline ends. CDR3 residues: CASSIFETLYGYTF. CDR3 DNA sequence: TGTGCCAGCAGCATATTTGAGACCCTTTATGGCTACACCTTC.

The table lists this clonotype with many counts. This rearrangement joins TRBV5-6 to TRBJ1-2, with a weak D call TRBD1 (5 bases). V shed 3 bases and J shed 4 bases, with 19 bases lying between them. The CDR3 length is 16 residues. Germline V CDR1 and CDR2: SGHDT, YYEEEE. CDR3 loop: CASSSTGPRSSYGYTF. The CDR3 DNA reads TGTGCCAGCAGCTCTACAGGTCCCCGGAGTAGCTATGGCTACACCTTC.

This clonotype was recorded many times. The V call is TRBV7-2, the J call TRBJ1-5; D is ambiguous. V was shortened by 4 bases and J by 4 bases, with 8 bases between the two germline ends. CDR1 SGHTA and CDR2 FQGNSA come from the germline V gene. This CDR3 spans 13 amino acids. The CDR3 DNA sequence: TGTGCCAGCAGCTCGGAACAAAATCAGCCCCAGCATTTT. This gives the protein CASSSEQNQPQHF.

This clonotype appeared many times. The CDR3, as DNA: TGTGCCAGCACCTGGAACACTGAAGCTTTCTTT. This encodes CASTWNTEAFF. The rearrangement links TRBV5-6 to TRBJ1-1; D unclear. V was trimmed by 6 bases and J by 1 base, leaving 4 bases between them. The CDR3 runs to 11 residues. Per germline, CDR1 SGHDT and CDR2 YYEEEE.

This clonotype was seen a few times. In DNA form, the CDR3 reads TGTGCCAGCAGTTTAACGAGGGCCACAGATACGCAGTATTTT. Encoded protein: CASSLTRATDTQYF. This chain uses TRBV27 with TRBJ2-3; D might be TRBD2 (5 bases). The CDR3 runs 14 residues. V was shortened by 2 bases and J by 2 bases, with 8 bases between the two germline ends. In germline, CDR1 is MNHEY, CDR2 SMNVEV (reference sequence).

This clonotype was recorded a few times. V gene TRBV29-1 combines with J gene TRBJ2-1, with 8 bases fitting TRBD2. The CDR3 has 16 residues. In germline, CDR1 is SQVTM, CDR2 ANQGSEA. V shed 6 bases, J shed 4 bases, and the junction held 14 bases outside the gene matches. Here the CDR3 DNA reads TGCAGCGTGCCCGAGGAGCGGGGGTCTTCTTACAATGAGCAGTTCTTC. Residues: CSVPEERGSSYNEQFF.

This clonotype was seen more than once but under ten times. Written as DNA, the CDR3 is TGTGCCAGCAGTTTATTAGGGACTAGCAATGAGCAGTTCTTC. It yields the protein CASSLLGTSNEQFF. The J gene is TRBJ2-1, the V gene TRBV27; 8 bases agree with TRBD2. The CDR3 sequence is 14 residues long. With 1 base clipped from V and 6 bases from J, the junction kept 2 bases outside the gene matches. CDR1 MNHEY and CDR2 SMNVEV come from the germline V gene (reference sequence).

This clonotype has at least ten counts. CDR3 sequence: CASSEGDRGYEQYF. DNA for the CDR3: TGTGCCAGCAGCGAAGGTGACAGGGGCTACGAGCAGTACTTC. The chain recombines TRBV9 with TRBJ2-7, with 8 nucleotides matching TRBD1. This CDR3 contains 14 residues. V was clipped by 3 bases and J by 3 bases; unmatched bases: 5. Germline V gene lookup returns CDR1 SGDLS and CDR2 YYNGEE.

The chain combines TRBV3-1 with TRBJ1-1, with D perhaps matching TRBD1 (6 bases). The germline gives CDR1 LGHDT, CDR2 YNNKEL (reference sequence). Trimming removed 4 bases at V and 5 bases at J, with 14 bases between. The CDR3 has 14 residues. Written as DNA, the CDR3 is TGTGCCAGCAGCCCATCTAGGGGGGGGACTGAAGCTTTCTTT. Protein product: CASSPSRGGTEAFF. Filled out from reference TRBV3-1 and TRBJ1-1, the complete variable domain reads DTAVSQTPKYLVTQMGNDKSIKCEQNLGHDTMYWYKQDSKKFLKIMFSYNNKELIINETVPNRFSPKSPDKAHLNLHINSLELGDSAVYFCASSPSRGGTEAFFGQGTRLTVV.